The 5 T cell receptor beta chains listed next were all sequenced from one sample in a study of CD8 T cells in ankylosing spondylitis. TCRdb ran MiXCR on the 5' RACE reads and lists one entry per CDR3 protein. The sample comprises 300,000 to 400,000 distinct CDR3 sequences, under 14% of which are singletons, and 9.1% rests with the top ten. Specimen: blood, either unsorted or a sorted T cell fraction (not recorded which). Receptors were obtained from a female donor with ankylosing spondylitis or in good health (not recorded which).

This clonotype was counted a few times. The J gene is TRBJ1-3, the V gene TRBV7-9, with TRBD1 identical over 7 bases. The CDR3 spans 14 residues. The ends lost 5 bases at V and 0 bases at J; junction bases unmatched: 1. CDR1 is SEHNR, CDR2 FQNEAQ, per germline (reference sequence). CDR3 region: CASSGQVSGNTIYF. CDR3 sequence (DNA): TGTGCCAGCAGCGGACAGGTCTCTGGAAACACCATATATTTT. Complete variable domain (other parts from reference TRBV7-9 and TRBJ1-3): DTGVSQNPRHKITKRGQNVTFRCDPISEHNRLYWYRQTLGQGPEFLTYFQNEAQLEKSRLLSDRFSAERPKGSFSTLEIQRTEQGDSAMYLCASSGQVSGNTIYFGEGSWLTVV.

This clonotype was picked up many times. This chain uses TRBV5-1 with TRBJ1-3; 7 bases are a match to TRBD1. Trimming at V came to 1 base and at J to 0 bases, leaving 10 bases not matched to a gene. Germline-derived CDR1 and CDR2 are SGHRS and YFSETQ. The CDR3 spans 18 residues. The CDR3 sequence is CASSLNVGTATSGNTIYF. The CDR3 DNA reads as TGCGCCAGCAGCTTGAATGTCGGGACAGCTACCTCTGGAAACACCATATATTTT.

This clonotype came up many times. The J gene is TRBJ2-1, the V gene TRBV6-1; D not certain. Trimming took 7 bases from V and 7 from J, leaving 5 bases between them. This CDR3 has 10 amino acids. CDR1 is MNHNS, CDR2 SASEGT, per germline. CDR3 DNA: TGTGCCAGCAATGGGAATGAGCAGTTCTTC. It specifies CASNGNEQFF.

This clonotype was observed a handful of times. The chain uses TRBV5-6 and TRBJ2-5; the D gene is possibly TRBD2 (7 bases). Germline V gene lookup returns CDR1 SGHDT and CDR2 YYEEEE. CDR3 length: 16 residues. V was trimmed by 0 bases and J by 4 bases, leaving 16 bases between them. DNA for the CDR3: TGTGCCAGCAGCTTGGGCGCGGGGGCTGGTGTAGAGACCCAGTACTTC. This gives the protein CASSLGAGAGVETQYF.

Ten or more counts support this clonotype. The chain uses TRBV29-1 and TRBJ2-3; D is uncertain. V was clipped by 8 bases and J by 4 bases, with 7 bases between them. There are 10 residues in the CDR3. Germline V gives CDR1 SQVTM, CDR2 ANQGSEA. Here the CDR3 reads CSLLADTQYF. The CDR3 nucleotides are TGCAGCCTGTTGGCAGATACGCAGTATTTT.